This is a list of T cell receptor beta chains from one sample in a study of blood T cells in healthy people across ages. TCRdb re-called the 5' RACE reads through MiXCR, storing one row per CDR3 protein. The sample has about 680,000 distinct CDR3 sequences; about half are singletons. Sequencing used blood. These receptors were obtained from a woman aged 55-70 years in good health. The conserved cysteine and the conserved F or W are not part of the CDR3 here. The order of the fields is CDR3 length, J gene, V gene, CDR3 protein.

cdr3_length: 14; j_call: TRBJ2-3; v_call: TRBV24-1; cdr3_aa: ATSDNRTPGTDTQY
cdr3_length: 12; j_call: TRBJ2-3; v_call: TRBV20-1; cdr3_aa: SATGQGQVDTQY
cdr3_length: 15; j_call: TRBJ2-5; v_call: TRBV20-1; cdr3_aa: SARAPGGRGIQETQY
cdr3_length: 11; j_call: TRBJ1-2; v_call: TRBV29-1; cdr3_aa: SVDALLNYGCT
cdr3_length: 11; j_call: TRBJ2-5; v_call: TRBV20-1; cdr3_aa: SATIRQGETQY
cdr3_length: 11; j_call: TRBJ2-1; v_call: TRBV20-1; cdr3_aa: SAPRLAGGMQF
cdr3_length: 12; j_call: TRBJ2-7; v_call: TRBV6-2/TRBV6-3; cdr3_aa: AGQATRNLYEQY
cdr3_length: 13; j_call: TRBJ2-7; v_call: TRBV15; cdr3_aa: ATSRDPGQGSEQY
cdr3_length: 10; j_call: TRBJ1-5; v_call: TRBV15; cdr3_aa: ATGTLNQPQH
cdr3_length: 11; j_call: TRBJ2-7; v_call: TRBV11-2; cdr3_aa: ASSLEGERGKY
cdr3_length: 12; j_call: TRBJ2-3; v_call: TRBV20-1; cdr3_aa: SEIPGQNTDTQY
cdr3_length: 11; j_call: TRBJ2-1; v_call: TRBV15; cdr3_aa: ATSRDRGLAPF
cdr3_length: 9; j_call: TRBJ2-7; v_call: TRBV6-6; cdr3_aa: ASSYGSGQY
cdr3_length: 10; j_call: TRBJ1-1; v_call: TRBV7-8; cdr3_aa: ASSTFTGQAF
cdr3_length: 13; j_call: TRBJ2-1; v_call: TRBV6-5; cdr3_aa: ASSYSALAENEQF
cdr3_length: 10; j_call: TRBJ1-2; v_call: TRBV30; cdr3_aa: AGSTGNYGYT
cdr3_length: 11; j_call: TRBJ2-1; v_call: TRBV27; cdr3_aa: ASSLLGGRGQF
cdr3_length: 16; j_call: TRBJ2-7; v_call: TRBV7-2; cdr3_aa: ASSLKQLISGLHYEQY
cdr3_length: 10; j_call: TRBJ2-7; v_call: TRBV27; cdr3_aa: ASSPSGQTQY
cdr3_length: 13; j_call: TRBJ1-1; v_call: TRBV24-1; cdr3_aa: ATSGAPHKNTEAF
cdr3_length: 13; j_call: TRBJ2-3; v_call: TRBV5-5; cdr3_aa: ASSSISGKVDTQY
cdr3_length: 13; j_call: TRBJ2-7; v_call: TRBV20-1; cdr3_aa: SARDRLAGVYEQY
cdr3_length: 15; j_call: TRBJ2-1; v_call: TRBV7-3; cdr3_aa: ASSMGQGTGAYNEQF
cdr3_length: 13; j_call: TRBJ2-4; v_call: TRBV25-1; cdr3_aa: ASSGFGTAENIQY
cdr3_length: 10; j_call: TRBJ2-7; v_call: TRBV29-1; cdr3_aa: SVAGGSYEQY
cdr3_length: 9; j_call: TRBJ2-1; v_call: TRBV10-3; cdr3_aa: VISEQDEQF
cdr3_length: 14; j_call: TRBJ2-1; v_call: TRBV7-3; cdr3_aa: ASSFGGGASYNEQF
cdr3_length: 13; j_call: TRBJ2-7; v_call: TRBV29-1; cdr3_aa: SGQYGTSGRYEQY
cdr3_length: 13; j_call: TRBJ2-2; v_call: TRBV27; cdr3_aa: ASTFDRGHTGELF
cdr3_length: 14; j_call: TRBJ2-1; v_call: TRBV7-2; cdr3_aa: ASSHTGTGGYNEQF
cdr3_length: 10; j_call: TRBJ1-1; v_call: TRBV29-1; cdr3_aa: SVVRANTEAF
cdr3_length: 12; j_call: TRBJ2-5; v_call: TRBV12-3/TRBV12-4; cdr3_aa: ASSFARGQETQY
cdr3_length: 11; j_call: TRBJ2-7; v_call: TRBV20-1; cdr3_aa: SGTGRKSYEQY
cdr3_length: 10; j_call: TRBJ2-6; v_call: TRBV28; cdr3_aa: ASSFVANVLT
cdr3_length: 12; j_call: TRBJ2-3; v_call: TRBV20-1; cdr3_aa: SANDRGSGDTQY
cdr3_length: 11; j_call: TRBJ2-5; v_call: TRBV29-1; cdr3_aa: SVVFDLGETQY
cdr3_length: 12; j_call: TRBJ2-1; v_call: TRBV18; cdr3_aa: ASSPPTSKNEQF
cdr3_length: 10; j_call: TRBJ2-7; v_call: TRBV30; cdr3_aa: AWSPRTYEQY
cdr3_length: 12; j_call: TRBJ2-5; v_call: TRBV20-1; cdr3_aa: SARDSGSIETQY
cdr3_length: 14; j_call: TRBJ1-4; v_call: TRBV5-1; cdr3_aa: ASSQRPTGGSEKLF
cdr3_length: 16; j_call: TRBJ2-1; v_call: TRBV5-1; cdr3_aa: ASSLASKGPPFYNEQF
cdr3_length: 13; j_call: TRBJ1-2; v_call: TRBV28; cdr3_aa: ASSLWPGTGEGYT
cdr3_length: 14; j_call: TRBJ2-1; v_call: TRBV9; cdr3_aa: ASSVGLTGGLNEQF
cdr3_length: 11; j_call: TRBJ2-1; v_call: TRBV20-1; cdr3_aa: SARQGYLNEQF
cdr3_length: 14; j_call: TRBJ1-4; v_call: TRBV5-6; cdr3_aa: ASSLFPGTGGEKLF
cdr3_length: 13; j_call: TRBJ2-1; v_call: TRBV3-1; cdr3_aa: ASSQAHQGYNEQF
cdr3_length: 13; j_call: TRBJ2-1; v_call: TRBV5-1; cdr3_aa: ASSPEGYSYNEQF
cdr3_length: 13; j_call: TRBJ2-5; v_call: TRBV6-6; cdr3_aa: ASSSDSGVQETQY
cdr3_length: 12; j_call: TRBJ2-5; v_call: TRBV9; cdr3_aa: ASSTSTGFNEQY
cdr3_length: 13; j_call: TRBJ1-6; v_call: TRBV6-2/TRBV6-3; cdr3_aa: ASSAFEGENSPLH
cdr3_length: 13; j_call: TRBJ2-1; v_call: TRBV28; cdr3_aa: ASSFGLNSYNEQF
cdr3_length: 13; j_call: TRBJ2-5; v_call: TRBV12-3/TRBV12-4; cdr3_aa: ASTGTSGGQETQY
cdr3_length: 14; j_call: TRBJ2-2; v_call: TRBV27; cdr3_aa: ASSLQAGGRGGELF